A selection of T cell receptor beta chains follows, all from one sample in a study of blood T cell repertoires in COVID-19. Using immunoSEQ multiplex PCR, the repertoire was profiled, and TCRdb retains in-frame clones only, with some absent. The sample has 160,000 or so clones, under 90% seen once. The sample was peripheral blood. These receptor sequences come from a man aged 60-69 years with acute or convalescent COVID-19. The CDR3 runs from the conserved cysteine through the conserved F or W. D genes are given only for firm matches. The listing skips clone size in some rows; elsewhere it reads once, few, many or a size class.

TRBJ1-6 NA TRBV5-5 NA TGTGCCAGCAGCCTTGACAGGATGAGGCGCTCGAATTCACCCCTCCACTTT CASSLDRMRRSNSPLHF
TRBJ2-7 NA TRBV12-3/TRBV12-4 NA TGTGCCAGCAGTTTAGGGCAGAATTACGAGCAGTACTTC CASSLGQNYEQYF
TRBJ1-5 NA TRBV9 NA TGTGCCAGCAGCGTAGAGGGGGTACGGGGACAGCCCCAGCATTTT CASSVEGVRGQPQHF
TRBJ1-2 NA TRBV6-6 NA TGTGCCAGTTCCCGAGAGGGGGACTACACCTTC CASSREGDYTF
TRBJ1-5 NA TRBV9 NA TGTGCCAGCAGCCGATCCGCAGGATCCAATCAGCCCCAGCATTTT CASSRSAGSNQPQHF
TRBJ2-1 NA TRBV7-3 NA TGTGCCAGCAGCTTGGGACTCCTTAATGAGCAGTTCTTC CASSLGLLNEQFF
TRBJ2-3 NA TRBV6-5 NA TGTGCCAGCAGCCCGGGGGACGCACGAGAGGATACGCAGTATTTT CASSPGDAREDTQYF
TRBJ1-1 NA TRBV2 NA TGTGCCAGCAGTATTACGACCGGGGGAGGGACTGAAGCTTTCTTT CASSITTGGGTEAFF
TRBJ1-3 NA TRBV7-6 TRBD1 TGTGCCAGCAGCCCGACCGGGACAGGGGTACACACCATATATTTT CASSPTGTGVHTIYF
TRBJ1-4 NA TRBV5-1 NA TGCGCCAGCAGTGTGATGGGGGGTGGTGAAAAACTGTTTTTT CASSVMGGGEKLFF
TRBJ1-4 NA TRBV7-2 NA TGTGCCAGCAGCCCGGGCCCAGAAAGAGGGGAAAAACTGTTTTTT CASSPGPERGEKLFF
TRBJ2-5 NA TRBV5-6 NA TGTGCCAGCAGCCCAGCCCAGGGGTGGGAGACCCAGTACTTC CASSPAQGWETQYF
TRBJ2-5 once TRBV29-1 NA TGCAGCGTTGCCCAAAATAGCGGAGAGACCCAGTACTTC CSVAQNSGETQYF
TRBJ1-6 NA TRBV23-1 TRBD1 TGCGCCAGCAGTCAATCGTGGGACAGTAATTCACCCCTCCACTTT CASSQSWDSNSPLHF
TRBJ2-3 NA TRBV7-9 NA TGTGCCAGCAGCGACAGTGGCAGGGACACAGATACGCAGTATTTT CASSDSGRDTDTQYF
TRBJ2-2 NA TRBV9 NA TGTGCCAGCAGTTGGGGGGAAACCGGGGAGCTGTTTTTT CASSWGETGELFF
TRBJ2-7 NA TRBV2 TRBD1 TGTGCCAGCGGGGGGACAGGGGATAAGGAGCAGTACTTC CASGGTGDKEQYF
TRBJ2-6 NA TRBV19 TRBD2 TGTGCCAGTACCCTGGGGGGACTAGCGAACTCTGGGGCCAACGTCCTGACTTTC CASTLGGLANSGANVLTF
TRBJ1-5 NA TRBV6-2/TRBV6-3 NA TGTGCCAGCAGTACTATCAGTCAGCCCCAGCATTTT CASSTISQPQHF
TRBJ2-3 NA TRBV4-1 NA TGCGCCAGCAGCCAAGATCGGGGTGGGAGCACAGATACGCAGTATTTT CASSQDRGGSTDTQYF
TRBJ2-7 NA TRBV6-5 NA TGTGCCAGCAGTATGGAGATCGCCTACGAGCAGTACTTC CASSMEIAYEQYF